The rows below give T cell receptor beta chains drawn from one sample of a study of T cell clones after liver transplantation. Data came from immunoSEQ multiplex PCR; TCRdb stores just in-frame clones and leaves some out. The table includes approximately 72,000 clones, 90% detected once. The starting material was CD4+ T cells from blood, obtained before liver transplant. These receptors originate from a human donor who received a liver transplant. The CDR3 runs from the conserved cysteine through the conserved F or W. D genes are given only for firm matches. Expanded clones get a size class; other rows say once, few or many, or leave the size out.

clone_size: once; j_call: TRBJ2-3; v_call: TRBV19; d_call: .; cdr3_nt: TGTGCCAGTAGTCGGTGGGGGGCGGTAGCAGATACGCAGTATTTT; cdr3_aa: CASSRWGAVADTQYF
clone_size: .; j_call: TRBJ2-7; v_call: TRBV29-1; d_call: .; cdr3_nt: TGCAGCGTTGTTCCTCTTCGGGGGCGGAACGAGCAGTACTTC; cdr3_aa: CSVVPLRGRNEQYF
clone_size: once; j_call: TRBJ2-4; v_call: TRBV7-2; d_call: .; cdr3_nt: TGTGCCAGCAGTATGGGAGCCAAAAACATTCAGTACTTC; cdr3_aa: CASSMGAKNIQYF
clone_size: .; j_call: TRBJ2-7; v_call: TRBV11-2; d_call: .; cdr3_nt: TGTGCCAGCAGCTTAGCAGAAGTGCAGTACTTC; cdr3_aa: CASSLAEVQYF
clone_size: few; j_call: TRBJ2-7; v_call: TRBV5-4; d_call: .; cdr3_nt: TGTGCCAGCAGCTTGGAGGACAGTTACGAGCAGTACTTC; cdr3_aa: CASSLEDSYEQYF
clone_size: .; j_call: TRBJ1-5; v_call: TRBV15; d_call: .; cdr3_nt: TGTGCCACCAGCAGAGATCCGCAGCCCCAGCATTTT; cdr3_aa: CATSRDPQPQHF
clone_size: .; j_call: TRBJ2-5; v_call: TRBV18; d_call: .; cdr3_nt: TGTGCCAGCCGAGGTCTCCTAGTTGAGACCCAGTACTTC; cdr3_aa: CASRGLLVETQYF
clone_size: .; j_call: TRBJ1-1; v_call: TRBV5-1; d_call: TRBD1; cdr3_nt: TGCGCCAGCAGCTCGTACCGGGACAGGGGCCATGCTGAAGCTTTCTTT; cdr3_aa: CASSSYRDRGHAEAFF
clone_size: few; j_call: TRBJ1-2; v_call: TRBV5-4; d_call: TRBD1; cdr3_nt: TGTGCCAGCAGCTTGCAGGGGACAGCTAACTATGGCTACACCTTC; cdr3_aa: CASSLQGTANYGYTF
clone_size: .; j_call: TRBJ2-3; v_call: TRBV27; d_call: TRBD1; cdr3_nt: TGTGCCAGCAGCCCTTCGAGGGACAGGGTAGGAGATACGCAGTATTTT; cdr3_aa: CASSPSRDRVGDTQYF
clone_size: .; j_call: TRBJ2-7; v_call: TRBV6-1; d_call: TRBD1; cdr3_nt: TGTGCCAGCAGTGCACTACGACAGGGGCCTAGCTCCTACGAGCAGTACTTC; cdr3_aa: CASSALRQGPSSYEQYF
clone_size: .; j_call: TRBJ2-5; v_call: TRBV5-1; d_call: .; cdr3_nt: TGCGCCAGCAGTGGACAAGAGACCCAGTACTTC; cdr3_aa: CASSGQETQYF
clone_size: .; j_call: TRBJ1-1; v_call: TRBV27; d_call: TRBD1; cdr3_nt: TGTGCCAGCAGTCCCGACAGGGGGCGCACTGAAGCTTTCTTT; cdr3_aa: CASSPDRGRTEAFF
clone_size: .; j_call: TRBJ1-1; v_call: TRBV11-3; d_call: .; cdr3_nt: TGTGCCAGCCGACAGGACATTGTTACTGAAGCTTTCTTT; cdr3_aa: CASRQDIVTEAFF
clone_size: .; j_call: TRBJ2-7; v_call: TRBV7-2; d_call: TRBD2; cdr3_nt: TGTGCCAGCACCTCCGTAGCGGGGGCCTACGAGCAGTACTTC; cdr3_aa: CASTSVAGAYEQYF
clone_size: .; j_call: TRBJ1-5; v_call: TRBV28; d_call: .; cdr3_nt: TGTGCCAGCAGTTTATTAGGCAGCAATCAGCCCCAGCATTTT; cdr3_aa: CASSLLGSNQPQHF
clone_size: .; j_call: TRBJ2-2; v_call: TRBV5-1; d_call: .; cdr3_nt: TGCGCCAGCAGCCCGCCGGGACTTTCGAACACCGGGGAGCTGTTTTTT; cdr3_aa: CASSPPGLSNTGELFF
clone_size: once; j_call: TRBJ2-7; v_call: TRBV6-4; d_call: TRBD2; cdr3_nt: TGTGCCACCTCCTGGAGCGGGAGGGGAGAGTACGAGCAGTACTTC; cdr3_aa: CATSWSGRGEYEQYF
clone_size: .; j_call: TRBJ1-4; v_call: TRBV28; d_call: .; cdr3_nt: TGTGCCAGCAGTTTAGGGCAGGGCTTTGGGGAAAAACTGTTTTTT; cdr3_aa: CASSLGQGFGEKLFF
clone_size: .; j_call: TRBJ2-1; v_call: TRBV11-3; d_call: TRBD2; cdr3_nt: TGTGCCAGCAGCCTCTTTCGCGGGAGCCTCAATGAGCAGTTCTTC; cdr3_aa: CASSLFRGSLNEQFF
clone_size: .; j_call: TRBJ1-4; v_call: TRBV30; d_call: .; cdr3_nt: TGTGCCTGGAGCATCTTGACAGGAGGGAACGAAAAACTGTTTTTT; cdr3_aa: CAWSILTGGNEKLFF
clone_size: .; j_call: TRBJ2-2; v_call: TRBV9; d_call: TRBD1; cdr3_nt: TGTGCCAGCAGCTTGGGGACAGGGGGGAACACCGGGGAGCTGTTTTTT; cdr3_aa: CASSLGTGGNTGELFF
clone_size: .; j_call: TRBJ1-2; v_call: TRBV7-2; d_call: .; cdr3_nt: TGTGCCAGCAGCTTAGGGGGACTCACTTATGGCTACACCTTC; cdr3_aa: CASSLGGLTYGYTF
clone_size: .; j_call: TRBJ1-4; v_call: TRBV5-1; d_call: .; cdr3_nt: TGCGCCAGCAGCTTGACCGGGACAAGTAATGAAAAACTGTTTTTT; cdr3_aa: CASSLTGTSNEKLFF
clone_size: once; j_call: TRBJ2-3; v_call: TRBV7-2; d_call: .; cdr3_nt: TGTGCCAGCAGACCACCGGGGGCTAGCACAGATACGCAGTATTTT; cdr3_aa: CASRPPGASTDTQYF
clone_size: .; j_call: TRBJ2-1; v_call: TRBV4-2; d_call: TRBD2; cdr3_nt: TGTGCCAGCAGCCAAGCCCCTAGCGGGAGTGGTGTAGATGAGCAGTTCTTC; cdr3_aa: CASSQAPSGSGVDEQFF
clone_size: .; j_call: TRBJ2-3; v_call: TRBV20-1; d_call: .; cdr3_nt: TGCAGTGCACGACAGGTTGATACGCAGTATTTT; cdr3_aa: CSARQVDTQYF
clone_size: .; j_call: TRBJ1-2; v_call: TRBV9; d_call: .; cdr3_nt: TGTGCCAGCAGCGCAGTTGACAGCCGCTATGGCTACACCTTC; cdr3_aa: CASSAVDSRYGYTF
clone_size: .; j_call: TRBJ2-1; v_call: TRBV18; d_call: TRBD1; cdr3_nt: TGTGCCAGCTCAACAGGGGCCTACAATGAGCAGTTCTTC; cdr3_aa: CASSTGAYNEQFF
clone_size: .; j_call: TRBJ2-1; v_call: TRBV2; d_call: TRBD2; cdr3_nt: TGTGCCAGCAGTGCAGCGGGAGTTCTCCAGGATGAGCAGTTCTTC; cdr3_aa: CASSAAGVLQDEQFF
clone_size: .; j_call: TRBJ1-2; v_call: TRBV7-8; d_call: TRBD1; cdr3_nt: TGCGCCAGCAGCCGCCGAGGGGCAGGGGGCGGAGTTGGCTACACCTTC; cdr3_aa: CASSRRGAGGGVGYTF